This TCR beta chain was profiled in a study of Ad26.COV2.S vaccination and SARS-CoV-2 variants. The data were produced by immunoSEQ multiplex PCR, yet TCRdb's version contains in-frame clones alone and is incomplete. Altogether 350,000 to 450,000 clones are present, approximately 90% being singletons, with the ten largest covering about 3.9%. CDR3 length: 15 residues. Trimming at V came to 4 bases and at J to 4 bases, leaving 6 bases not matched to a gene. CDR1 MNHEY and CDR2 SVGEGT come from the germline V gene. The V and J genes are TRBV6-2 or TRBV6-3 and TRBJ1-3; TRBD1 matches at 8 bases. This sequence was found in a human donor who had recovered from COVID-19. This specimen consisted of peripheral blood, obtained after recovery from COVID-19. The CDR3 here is CASSSTGVRGNTIYF. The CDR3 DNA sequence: TGTGCCAGCAGTTCGACAGGGGTGCGCGGAAACACCATATATTTT.